This TCR beta chain originates from a study of a mutant IDH1 vaccine in newly diagnosed glioma. Background on the study: Initiation of the vaccine course occurred 4-6 weeks after radiotherapy alone, or alongside temozolomide cycles. Averaging roughly 40 years of age, treated patients were approximately 60% male and around 40% female. Most patients had radiochemotherapy with temozolomide before enrollment; others had one alone. General study findings and limits: Any relationship between pseudoprogression and changes in top peripheral T cell clonotypes seemed absent.

The table came from immunoSEQ multiplex PCR; TCRdb's copy has only in-frame clones and leaves some out. Of 32,000 or so clones listed, 87% were seen once; the top ten hold around 3%. As for this clone: Its antigen is still unknown.

The time point: week 5, during vaccination. The vaccine gave 300 ug of a 20-mer mutant IDH1 peptide subcutaneously per dose. Germline V lookup: CDR1 SGHNT, CDR2 YYREEE (reference sequence). This CDR3 spans 17 amino acids. The J segment lost 4 bases and the V segment lost 6 bases, leaving 16 bases of the junction unmatched. Specimen: peripheral blood mononuclear cells (PBMCs), collected from a glioma patient whose treatment included an IDH1 peptide vaccine. This chain joins TRBV5-4 and TRBJ2-7, with 10 bases aligning to TRBD2. The clonotype comes from a woman aged 35 to 49 with glioma. Some clones in this sample may be carry-over from other donors' samples. The CDR3 coding sequence is TGTGCCAGCACCCCGGGTTTAGCGGGAGGTTCAGGTTACGAGCAGTACTTC. The encoded protein is CASTPGLAGGSGYEQYF.